This T cell receptor beta chain is drawn from a study of CD4 T cells in relation to SARS-CoV-2 and coronaviruses. Unexposed donor CD4+ T cells date from about 2011-2018, before the COVID-19 pandemic. After about ten days of culture, CD4+ T cells were isolated. Cells permitting, SARS-CoV-2 S/N and four cold-coronavirus spikes were tested on unexposed-donor CD4+ T cells. Sequenced by immunoSEQ multiplex PCR; TCRdb stores in-frame clones only, minus some. The table lists approximately 18,000 clones, approximately 77% of them singletons. Per germline, CDR1 MNHEY and CDR2 SVGAGI. CDR3 length: 14 amino acids. The V gene lost 2 bases and the J gene lost 1 base, with 9 bases spanning the gap. This clone was picked up a small number of times. Its antigen is unidentified.

The sequence derives from a human donor in good health. The V and J genes are TRBV6-5 and TRBJ2-7, with D tentatively TRBD2 (5 bases). The sequenced material came from CD4+ T cells from PBMCs, cultured in vitro. Written as DNA, the CDR3 is TGTGCCAGCAGTTACGGGAGTTGGTCCTACGAGCAGTACTTC. Its translation is CASSYGSWSYEQYF.